This TCR beta chain was sequenced in a study of blood T cells in healthy people across ages. Across the study: Capture by template switching was about one barcoded beta molecule per two T cells.

Peripheral blood samples of roughly 9.8 milliliters were drawn from each donor. Combining a sample-barcoded 5' primer with a J-beta primer mix, a second PCR ran for 7 to 11 cycles. From the 5' RACE reads, TCRdb called clonotypes with MiXCR, one entry per CDR3 protein. The sample has 1,300,000 or so distinct CDR3 sequences, approximately 59% seen once; the top ten hold about 6.3%. V was pared by 3 bases and J by 5 bases, with 17 bases between. Germline V gives CDR1 SQVTM, CDR2 ANQGSEA. This CDR3 spans 15 amino acids. Specimen: blood. This chain uses TRBV29-1 with TRBJ2-1; D is undetermined. This sequence originates from a man between 18 and 35 years old in good health. CDR3 amino acids: CSVEVRERWDNEQFF. The DNA for the CDR3 is TGCAGCGTTGAGGTACGAGAGAGGTGGGACAATGAGCAGTTCTTC.